This TCR beta chain was identified in a study of T-cell memory formation after mild COVID-19. Whole-study findings and limits: Prior to infection, memory already included some responding clones, suggesting cross-reactive memory joined.

Turning to this clonotype: The target antigen is unknown.

Amplification by 5'RACE using constant-segment primers produced TCR alpha and TCR beta cDNA libraries that carried sample barcodes and UMIs. TCRdb re-called the 5' RACE reads with MiXCR, one entry per CDR3 protein. The table lists approximately 450,000 distinct CDR3 sequences, 15% to 20% of them singletons. Sequenced: PBMCs or a T cell subset sorted from them (not recorded which). The receptor was isolated from an adult woman who had mild COVID-19 (a few samples of this study predate the infection). Cell type and time point are not known.

The DNA of the CDR3 is TGTGCCGGATCCCAGGGCCCCAATGAGCAGTTCTTC. This sequence encodes CAGSQGPNEQFF. The J gene is TRBJ2-1, the V gene TRBV7-9, with D maybe TRBD1 (5 bases). The CDR3 extends over 12 amino acids. The V gene lost 11 bases and the J gene lost 6 bases, with 14 bases spanning the gap. The germline V gene encodes CDR1 SEHNR and CDR2 FQNEAQ (reference sequence).